Listed below are T cell receptor beta chains from one sample, sequenced in a study of blood T cell repertoires in COVID-19. Clones were sequenced by immunoSEQ multiplex PCR, and TCRdb holds only the in-frame ones, with some missing. The sample holds 200,000 to 300,000 clones; 86% are singletons and the top ten take about 2.1%. The sample taken for sequencing was peripheral blood. The receptors were gathered from a man aged 25-45 years with active or convalescent COVID-19. Both conserved end residues are part of each CDR3. The D gene is left open where the match is weak. Size is omitted from some rows. Given values are once, few, many or a class for expanded clones.

>11|.|TRBV12-3/TRBV12-4|TRBJ1-1|.
CASRRNTEAFF
TGTGCCAGTAGGAGGAACACTGAAGCTTTCTTT
>13|.|TRBV10-3|TRBJ2-2|.
CAIRVPGTGELFF
TGTGCCATCCGCGTGCCGGGGACCGGGGAGCTGTTTTTT
>12|.|TRBV5-6|TRBJ2-1|.
CASRPIRGEQFF
TGTGCCAGCAGGCCTATCCGGGGTGAGCAGTTCTTC
>15|.|TRBV5-6|TRBJ1-5|TRBD1
CASSPGQGIGQPQHF
TGTGCCAGCAGCCCAGGACAGGGGATAGGTCAGCCCCAGCATTTT
>13|.|TRBV12-3/TRBV12-4|TRBJ1-2|.
CASRGRPSYGYTF
TGTGCCAGCAGGGGGCGCCCAAGTTATGGCTACACCTTC
>17|.|TRBV4-2|TRBJ1-4|TRBD1
CASSQGGQGALSEKLFF
TGTGCCAGCAGCCAAGGGGGACAGGGGGCCCTTTCTGAAAAACTGTTTTTT
>13|.|TRBV9|TRBJ1-3|.
CASSDSSGNTIYF
TGTGCCAGCAGCGATAGCTCTGGAAACACCATATATTTT
>16|.|TRBV13|TRBJ2-3|.
CASSLGYTGTTDTQYF
TGTGCCAGCAGCTTAGGCTATACAGGGACAACAGATACGCAGTATTTT
>14|.|TRBV29-1|TRBJ1-2|TRBD1
CSVVSTGQGDGYTF
TGCAGCGTTGTTTCAACGGGACAGGGGGACGGCTACACCTTC
>15|.|TRBV19|TRBJ1-2|.
CASKAAGQAVYGYTF
TGTGCCAGTAAGGCGGCGGGGCAGGCGGTCTATGGCTACACCTTC
>13|.|TRBV2|TRBJ2-4|TRBD2
CACRTSGKNIQYF
TGTGCCTGCCGGACTAGCGGTAAAAACATTCAGTACTTC
>15|.|TRBV7-3|TRBJ2-1|TRBD2
CASSFGLVFHNEQFF
TGTGCCAGCAGCTTTGGACTAGTTTTCCACAATGAGCAGTTCTTC
>15|.|TRBV11-2|TRBJ2-5|TRBD2
CASSLDRTSAETQYF
TGTGCCAGCAGCTTAGATCGGACTAGCGCGGAGACCCAGTACTTC
>16|few|TRBV5-4|TRBJ2-1|TRBD2
CASSPPPSGGAYEQFF
TGTGCCAGCAGCCCGCCTCCTAGCGGGGGGGCCTATGAGCAGTTCTTC
>15|.|TRBV6-5|TRBJ2-5|TRBD2
CASRLRPTSEGTQYF
TGTGCCAGCAGGCTACGACCCACTAGCGAGGGCACCCAGTACTTC
>16|.|TRBV3-1/TRBV3-2|TRBJ1-1|TRBD1
CASSPGQGATNTEAFF
TGTGCCAGCAGCCCAGGACAGGGGGCGACGAACACTGAAGCTTTCTTT
>15|.|TRBV6-5|TRBJ2-5|.
CAAAPTSYFPETQYF
TGTGCCGCGGCCCCGACTAGTTATTTTCCGGAGACCCAGTACTTC
>14|.|TRBV24-1|TRBJ1-5|.
CATSEGVNNQPQHF
TGTGCCACCAGCGAGGGGGTGAACAATCAGCCCCAGCATTTT
>13|.|TRBV6-5|TRBJ1-5|.
CASILAVNQPQHF
TGTGCCAGCATATTGGCCGTCAATCAGCCCCAGCATTTT
>15|.|TRBV19|TRBJ1-2|.
CASSMVVTRRNGYTF
TGTGCCAGTAGTATGGTCGTTACCCGGAGAAATGGCTACACCTTC
>18|.|TRBV4-2|TRBJ1-6|TRBD1
CASSHGTGASLLNSPLHF
TGTGCCAGCAGCCACGGGACAGGGGCCTCACTACTGAATTCACCCCTCCACTTT
>15|.|TRBV5-6|TRBJ1-2|.
CASILSPGPNYGYTF
TGTGCCAGCATCCTCTCCCCAGGGCCTAACTATGGCTACACCTTC
>15|.|TRBV19|TRBJ1-5|.
CASSIIVTDHQPQHF
TGTGCCAGTAGTATAATAGTGACAGACCATCAGCCCCAGCATTTT